These T cell receptor beta chains were read from a single sample in a study of blood T cell repertoires in COVID-19. Profiled with immunoSEQ multiplex PCR; TCRdb holds only in-frame clones, not every one. The table includes fewer than 350,000 clones, roughly 89% detected once. The material sequenced was PBMCs or T cells enriched from blood (not recorded which). All receptors come from a middle-aged woman who had recovered from COVID-19. Each CDR3 is given with its conserved first and last residue.

j_call	cdr3_length	v_call	cdr3_aa
TRBJ2-7	15	TRBV11-2	CASSLINVVSYEQYF
TRBJ1-4	14	TRBV2	CASSDWRAGEKLFF
TRBJ1-1	12	TRBV7-6	CASSLDRSEAFF
TRBJ2-1	13	TRBV7-2	CASSFGGLNEQFF
TRBJ1-4	18	TRBV7-8	CASSLRPGYTATNEKLFF
TRBJ2-1	13	TRBV3-1/TRBV3-2	CASSHEGVPEQFF
TRBJ1-5	12	TRBV30	CAWSGGNQPQHF
TRBJ2-7	14	TRBV7-3	CASSLGGGSYEQYF
TRBJ2-7	13	TRBV12-3/TRBV12-4	CASSLRASYEQYF
TRBJ1-2	15	TRBV4-1	CASTFKTGGSYGYTF
TRBJ1-2	16	TRBV28	CASSWLGLGRNYGYTF
TRBJ1-1	14	TRBV7-9	CASSLRQTPGQAFF
TRBJ2-3	14	TRBV28	CASSLGTGKDTQYF
TRBJ2-1	13	TRBV12-3/TRBV12-4	CASSNIAGGEQFF
TRBJ2-7	15	TRBV6-5	CASSGRGHGSYEQYF
TRBJ1-5	17	TRBV19	CASRPGQGIPGNQPQHF
TRBJ1-2	12	TRBV29-1	CSVEGTEDGYTF
TRBJ1-1	15	TRBV18	CASSPLDRAGTEAFF
TRBJ2-5	15	TRBV19	CASSISSGMRETQYF
TRBJ2-3	14	TRBV7-2	CASSSGSSTDTQYF
TRBJ2-2	17	TRBV7-8	CASSLRSAGFGTGELFF
TRBJ1-5	13	TRBV7-2	CASSLSPNGPQHF
TRBJ2-3	11	TRBV20-1	CSARDMDRQYF
TRBJ1-1	13	TRBV9	CASSVDAGREAFF
TRBJ1-4	17	TRBV7-8	CASRRGTGQGINEKLFF
TRBJ1-6	14	TRBV28	CASSGSHYNSPLHF
TRBJ2-3	16	TRBV11-3	CASSKLTGTGADTQYF
TRBJ2-1	15	TRBV11-1	CASSLAGGGLNEQFF
TRBJ1-3	14	TRBV27	CASAQGNSGNTIYF
TRBJ1-6	15	TRBV6-5	CASSYSQGANSPLHF
TRBJ2-1	12	TRBV5-1	CASRLAGAEQFF
TRBJ1-4	14	TRBV4-1	CASSQYPTNEKLFF
TRBJ2-7	16	TRBV7-8	CASSSSSGHGFVGQYF
TRBJ1-1	11	TRBV25-1	CASSAGTEAFF
TRBJ1-2	12	TRBV2	CASMGDRAGYTF
TRBJ2-7	21	TRBV6-2/TRBV6-3	CASSYSPTGGLLSGFSYEQYF
TRBJ2-5	17	TRBV5-1	CASSGGGLAPNQETQYF
TRBJ2-7	12	TRBV30	CAAGTLVYEQYF
TRBJ2-5	16	TRBV4-1	CASREIAGGPRETQYF
TRBJ2-1	17	TRBV5-6	CASSWSRTSGSGNEQFF
TRBJ2-7	16	TRBV29-1	CSVRLSGSSPADEQYF
TRBJ2-4	15	TRBV30	CAWSEFGEIKNIQYF
TRBJ1-2	14	TRBV28	CASSLMDRSYGYTF
TRBJ2-7	14	TRBV7-2	CASSSSPGTYEQYF
TRBJ2-1	14	TRBV28	CASSQGYSYNEQFF
TRBJ2-3	15	TRBV18	CASSARRTETDTQYF
TRBJ2-7	17	TRBV18	CASSLGLAGLSRGEQYF
TRBJ1-5	16	TRBV5-5	CASSLVGGGWNQPQHF
TRBJ1-6	14	TRBV27	CASSYQGGNSPLHF
TRBJ2-3	17	TRBV15	CATSRSRLAGVPDTQYF
TRBJ2-7	15	TRBV19	CASSGSRGKAYEQYF
TRBJ2-1	12	TRBV11-2	CASSTVYNEQFF
TRBJ2-5	14	TRBV5-4	CASSLPSGRETQYF
TRBJ1-4	15	TRBV29-1	CSVRRGGRANEKLFF
TRBJ2-3	14	TRBV9	CASSPPGDTDTQYF